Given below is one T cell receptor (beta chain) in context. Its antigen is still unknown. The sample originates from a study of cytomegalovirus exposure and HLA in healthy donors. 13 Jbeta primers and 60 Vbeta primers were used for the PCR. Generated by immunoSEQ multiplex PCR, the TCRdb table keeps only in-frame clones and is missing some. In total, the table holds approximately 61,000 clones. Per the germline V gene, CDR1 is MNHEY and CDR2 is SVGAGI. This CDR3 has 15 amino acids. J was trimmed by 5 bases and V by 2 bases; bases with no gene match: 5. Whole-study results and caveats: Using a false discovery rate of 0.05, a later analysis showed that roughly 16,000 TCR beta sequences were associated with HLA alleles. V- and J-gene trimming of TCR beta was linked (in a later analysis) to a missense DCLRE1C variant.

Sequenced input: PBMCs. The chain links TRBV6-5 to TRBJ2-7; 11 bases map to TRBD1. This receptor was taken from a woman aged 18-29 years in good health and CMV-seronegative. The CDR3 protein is CASSYRDRGYHEQYF. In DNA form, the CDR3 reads TGTGCCAGCAGTTACAGGGACAGGGGGTACCACGAGCAGTACTTC.